Shown below are 4 T cell receptor beta chains from a single sample sequenced in a study of blood T cells in healthy people across ages. A second roughly 7 to 12 cycle PCR used barcoded and J-beta primers. A single record per CDR3 protein comes from TCRdb applying MiXCR to the 5' RACE reads. The table records 650,000 to 800,000 distinct CDR3 sequences, under 45% of them present only once. Sample: blood. The source of these receptors is a man between 60 and 70 years old in good health.

CDR3 region: CASSQDHQGGSPLHF. Here the CDR3 DNA reads TGCGCCAGCAGCCAAGATCATCAAGGGGGTTCACCCCTCCACTTT. The chain links TRBV4-3 to TRBJ1-6; possible D gene TRBD1, 6 bases. Germline V gene lookup returns CDR1 LGHNA and CDR2 YSLEER. This CDR3 has 15 residues. The V end lost 0 bases, the J end lost 9 bases, and 12 bases lay between the germline ends.

The V call is TRBV7-2, the J call TRBJ2-1; 7 nucleotides agree with TRBD1. J gave up 8 bases and V 4 bases, and 11 bases lay outside the gene matches. CDR1 and CDR2 from the germline V gene are SGHTA and FQGNSA. CDR3 size: 15 residues. The CDR3 DNA sequence: TGTGCCAGCAGCTCTCCCGGGTTACAGGGGTATGAGCAGTTCTTC. Protein sequence: CASSSPGLQGYEQFF.

A few counts support this clonotype. This rearrangement joins TRBV6-5 to TRBJ2-7, with D maybe TRBD2 (5 bases). The germline CDR1 and CDR2 sequences are MNHEY and SVGAGI. Trimming took off 5 bases at V and 4 bases at J, with 12 bases between the two ends. This CDR3 has 13 residues. The DNA of the CDR3 is TGTGCCAGCAGTGTCGGCCGGACTTACGAGCAGTACTTC. Translated: CASSVGRTYEQYF.

The genes are TRBV21-1 and TRBJ2-5; the D call in the table, TRBD2, was not verified against the DNA. TRBV21-1 is marked as a pseudogene. The CDR3 loop spans 15 amino acids. CDR3 nucleotides: TGTGCCAGCAGCAGCCCGCGGATGTGGATTGGGACCCAGTACTTC. Its translation: CASSSPRMWIGTQYF.